The text below deals with one T cell receptor (beta chain). The target antigen is unknown. The data derive from a study of cytomegalovirus exposure and HLA in healthy donors. Study-wide results and limits: Within the 90 to 150 validation repertoires, first-cohort TCR clusters tended to co-occur, according to a later analysis. Cytomegalovirus status was reportedly diagnosed by the classifier with high specificity and sensitivity. Many donors carried some public TCRs, although rarity characterized most TCR sequences.

TCRdb's table, derived via immunoSEQ multiplex PCR, lists solely in-frame clones and lacks some. The data show 90,000 to 150,000 clones, approximately 90% seen once. This CDR3 comprises 14 residues. CDR1 and CDR2 (germline): SGHKS, YYEKEE (reference sequence). Germline trimming cut 4 bases from V and 4 bases from J; bases unmatched to any gene: 4. This chain links TRBV5-5 with TRBJ2-7; TRBD1 matches at 11 bases. The origin of this receptor is a woman under 30 in good health and CMV-seropositive. Sample: PBMCs. CDR3 loop: CASSPGQGAYEQYF. The CDR3 DNA reads as TGTGCCAGCAGCCCTGGACAGGGGGCTTACGAGCAGTACTTC.